These 4 T cell receptor beta chains were sequenced from one sample in a study of blood T cell repertoires in COVID-19. The protocol was immunoSEQ multiplex PCR, while the TCRdb copy is restricted to in-frame clones and leaves out a portion. The table lists fewer than 450,000 clones, 88% of them singletons. The sample consisted of PBMCs or T cells enriched from blood (not recorded which). The receptors shown here come from a woman between 18 and 30 years old who had recovered from COVID-19.

V and J are TRBV7-5 and TRBJ1-1; the table's D call of TRBD1 was not tested on the DNA. TRBV7-5 is an annotated pseudogene. This CDR3 spans 15 amino acids. CDR3 protein: CARGGWGDRDFVAFF. For the CDR3, the DNA is TGTGCCAGAGGGGGTTGGGGGGACAGGGATTTTGTAGCTTTCTTT.

CDR3 DNA sequence: TGTGCCAGCAGCTTTTCTAGCGCGGCCCTTCAAAACATTCAGTACTTC. This sequence encodes CASSFSSAALQNIQYF. This sequence joins TRBV11-2 and TRBJ2-4; a possible D gene is TRBD2 (6 bases). Trimming left V 3 bases short and J 5 bases short, with 17 bases between. The CDR3 contains 16 residues. Germline V gene lookup returns CDR1 SGHAT and CDR2 FQNNGV.

This sequence joins TRBV27 and TRBJ2-1; 16 bases agree with TRBD2. With V trimmed by 8 bases and J by 0 bases, 4 bases remained unmatched. Germline lookup yields CDR1 MNHEY and CDR2 SMNVEV (reference sequence). This CDR3 is built from 17 residues. CDR3: CASLGLAGGISYNEQFF. CDR3 DNA sequence: TGTGCCAGCCTGGGACTAGCGGGGGGGATCTCCTACAATGAGCAGTTCTTC.

This clone came up a few times. V is TRBV2 and J is TRBJ1-5; D possibly corresponds to TRBD1 (6 bases). The ends were cut back, 8 bases at V and 0 bases at J, with 26 bases in the middle. The CDR3 consists of 19 residues. CDR1 is SNHLY and CDR2 is FYNNEI in the germline V gene. The CDR3 sequence: CASHGQPTQGSYSNQPQHF. CDR3 bases: TGTGCCAGCCACGGACAACCTACACAGGGCTCGTATAGCAATCAGCCCCAGCATTTT.